Below, one T cell receptor (beta chain) is given with its context. The antigen remains unidentified. This sample is part of a study of radiotherapy plus CTLA-4 blockade in lung cancer. General study results and limits: Increased serum interferon-beta after radiation also reportedly predicted response strongly.

Some clones are missing from TCRdb's copy, which holds only in-frame ones; the method was immunoSEQ multiplex PCR. The repertoire has some 110,000 clones, just under 80% of them found once; the top ten carry 4% to 6%. The CDR3 contains 18 residues. V shed 2 bases, J shed 0 bases, and the junction held 12 bases outside the gene matches. CDR1 and CDR2 (germline): SGHRS, YFSETQ. The chain employs TRBV5-1 and TRBJ2-7, with 9 bases matching TRBD1. The receptor was isolated from a human donor with non-small cell lung cancer who had a partial response to radiotherapy plus ipilimumab. This specimen consisted of peripheral blood, obtained from a patient treated with radiotherapy plus ipilimumab. The DNA of the CDR3 is TGCGCCAGCAGCTTAACACCGGGACAGGGCTGGAGCTCCTACGAGCAGTACTTC. Its translation is CASSLTPGQGWSSYEQYF.